These 31 T cell receptor beta chains were sequenced from one sample in a study of T cell responses to AZD1222 COVID-19 vaccine. Only in-frame clones appear in the TCRdb table, and some are missing; sequencing was by immunoSEQ multiplex PCR. The sample consists of about 130,000 clones, roughly nine tenths of them appearing once. This specimen was peripheral blood, taken 28 days after the second AZD1222 dose. Receptor source: an adult who received the AZD1222 COVID-19 vaccine.

This chain uses TRBV7-2 with TRBJ1-2; D is possibly TRBD1 (5 bases). V lost 5 bases to trimming and J lost 0 bases, with 10 bases between them. CDR1 and CDR2 from the germline V gene are SGHTA and FQGNSA. The CDR3 has 14 residues. The CDR3 DNA reads TGTGCCAGCAGCCCCCGGGGGACTAACTATGGCTACACCTTC. This encodes CASSPRGTNYGYTF.

The V call is TRBV3-1 (or the pseudogene TRBV3-2), the J call TRBJ1-2, with a tentative D call TRBD1 (5 bases). This CDR3 comprises 12 residues. Trimming stripped 1 base from V and 14 bases from J, with 14 bases between. Looked up from germline, CDR1 is LGHDT and CDR2 is YNNKEL (reference sequence). DNA for the CDR3: TGTGCCAGCAGCCAAGGTGGAGGGGCGATAACCTTC. Translation gives CASSQGGGAITF.

This chain uses TRBV15 with TRBJ1-1; the D gene is possibly TRBD1 (5 bases). V gave up 3 bases and J gave up 0 bases, with 14 bases separating them. The CDR3 spans 16 residues. CDR1 is LNHNV and CDR2 is YYDKDF in the germline V gene (reference sequence). CDR3 protein: CATSRGPLNMNTEAFF. In DNA form, the CDR3 reads TGTGCCACCAGCAGGGGACCCCTCAATATGAACACTGAAGCTTTCTTT.

V and J are TRBV28 and TRBJ1-1; possible D gene TRBD1, 6 bases. Germline V gene data show CDR1 as MDHEN and CDR2 as SYDVKM. This CDR3 is 15 amino acids long. V lost 6 bases, J lost 1 base, and 15 bases lay in between. The CDR3 region has the DNA TGTGCCAGCAGCCCCCAGGGGAGTAGGAACACTGAAGCTTTCTTT. Translation gives CASSPQGSRNTEAFF.

V gene TRBV7-8 combines with J gene TRBJ2-3, with a weak D call TRBD1 (5 bases). With 5 bases removed from V and 6 bases from J, the gap between germline ends came to 18 bases. Germline V gives CDR1 SGHVS, CDR2 FQNEAQ. The CDR3 is 15 amino acids. The CDR3 nucleotides are TGTGCCAGCAGCCCCCTCGGAGCGAAGGGGGATACGCAGTATTTT. Protein: CASSPLGAKGDTQYF. The variable domain in full, completed from reference TRBV7-8 and TRBJ2-3, reads GAGVSQSPRYKVAKRGQDVALRCDPISGHVSLFWYQQALGQGPEFLTYFQNEAQLDKSGLPSDRFFAERPEGSVSTLKIQRTQQEDSAVYLCASSPLGAKGDTQYFGPGTRLTVL.

This chain connects TRBV30 to TRBJ1-5; D may be TRBD1 (5 bases). Germline CDR1 and CDR2: GTSNPN and SVGIG (reference sequence). Trimming pared 4 bases from V and 5 bases from J, leaving 12 bases between. CDR3 size: 13 residues. The CDR3 region is CAWTSGPDQPQHF. In DNA, the CDR3 is TGTGCCTGGACCTCGGGGCCCGATCAGCCCCAGCATTTT.

The chain links TRBV11-2 to TRBJ2-1, with D perhaps given as TRBD1 or TRBD2 (6 bases each). The germline gives CDR1 SGHAT, CDR2 FQNNGV. This CDR3 spans 16 amino acids. V was pared by 7 bases and J by 1 base, with 17 bases between. CDR3 sequence reads: CASTTSGASSYNEQFF. In nucleotides, the CDR3 is TGTGCCAGCACCACATCGGGGGCGAGTTCCTACAATGAGCAGTTCTTC.

A remark on this clone: A read error may account for a junction end that differs from germline. The sample has other DNA sequences that encode this CDR3 too. The chain recombines TRBV3-1 (or the pseudogene TRBV3-2) with TRBJ2-2; D perhaps matches TRBD1 (6 bases). CDR1 is LGHDT, CDR2 YNNKEL, per germline (reference sequence). There are 16 residues in the CDR3. The CDR3 bases are TGTGCCAGCAGCCAAGTAGTAGACAGGAACACCGGGGAGTTGTTTTTT. It is translated as CASSQVVDRNTGELFF.

The chain has TRBV16 and TRBJ2-1, with 7 nucleotides matching TRBD2. Per the germline V gene, CDR1 is KGHSY and CDR2 is FQNENV. Trimming cost V 3 bases and J 12 bases; bases outside gene matches: 11. The CDR3 is 14 residues long. For the CDR3, the DNA is TGTGCCAGCAGCCACTCCCCCCAGCGGGATTGGCAGTTCTTC. Translating it yields CASSHSPQRDWQFF.

The V call is TRBV6-1, the J call TRBJ1-2; D is undetermined. Germline V lookup: CDR1 MNHNS, CDR2 SASEGT. The CDR3 spans 14 residues. V lost 0 bases, J lost 4 bases, and 9 bases lay in between. CDR3 loop: CASSEAGGFYGYTF. The CDR3 DNA follows: TGTGCCAGCAGTGAAGCAGGCGGATTCTATGGCTACACCTTC.

V usage is TRBV28 and J usage is TRBJ1-1; D unresolved. The ends were cut back, 3 bases at V and 3 bases at J, with 14 bases in the middle. The CDR3 covers 15 residues. CDR1 is MDHEN, CDR2 SYDVKM, per germline. CDR3 bases: TGTGCCAGCAGTTTTTCCGGTCCCGGGTACACTGAAGCTTTCTTT. Translation: CASSFSGPGYTEAFF.

Comments on this clone: Other DNA sequences in the sample encode the same CDR3. The gene calls are TRBV18 and TRBJ1-2; D is unresolved. The length of the CDR3 is 14 residues. The V end lost 3 bases, the J end lost 4 bases, and 12 bases lay between the germline ends. Germline CDR1 reads KGHSH; CDR2 reads LQKENI. CDR3 region: CASSPSTASYGYTF. The CDR3 coding sequence is TGTGCCAGCTCACCGTCAACAGCCTCCTATGGCTACACCTTC.

The rearrangement joins TRBV7-2 to TRBJ1-5, with D possibly being TRBD1 (5 bases). The CDR3 contains 15 residues. Trimming removed 6 bases from V and 5 bases from J, with 17 bases in between. Germline V lookup: CDR1 SGHTA, CDR2 FQGNSA. CDR3 region: CASSPNWGGDQPQHF. CDR3 bases: TGTGCCAGCAGTCCAAATTGGGGGGGAGATCAGCCCCAGCATTTT.

V gene TRBV7-9 combines with J gene TRBJ1-2; no firm D call. CDR1 is SEHNR, CDR2 FQNEAQ, per germline (reference sequence). Trimming cost V 5 bases and J 0 bases, with 13 bases left between them. There are 15 residues in the CDR3. CDR3 coding DNA: TGTGCCAGCAGCAGCCACCGTGGAGCTAACTATGGCTACACCTTC. Residues: CASSSHRGANYGYTF. The complete variable domain, with remaining parts taken from reference TRBV7-9 and TRBJ1-2, reads DTGVSQNPRHKITKRGQNVTFRCDPISEHNRLYWYRQTLGQGPEFLTYFQNEAQLEKSRLLSDRFSAERPKGSFSTLEIQRTEQGDSAMYLCASSSHRGANYGYTFGSGTRLTVV.

The V and J genes are TRBV14 and TRBJ2-1; tentative D call: TRBD2 (6 bases). Germline V gene sequence: CDR1 SGHDN, CDR2 FVKESK. The CDR3 loop spans 15 amino acids. Trimming shortened V by 1 base and J by 7 bases, and 14 bases separated the two germline ends. CDR3 in amino acids: CASSQAGGAGNEQFF. Here the CDR3 DNA reads TGTGCCAGCAGCCAAGCCGGCGGGGCCGGGAATGAGCAGTTCTTC.

V is TRBV30 and J is TRBJ1-1; D call uncertain. The V gene lost 4 bases and the J gene lost 1 base, with 7 bases spanning the gap. Germline CDR1 reads GTSNPN; CDR2 reads SVGIG (reference sequence). This CDR3 comprises 12 residues. CDR3 coding DNA: TGTGCCTGGACTCGGAGGAACACTGAAGCTTTCTTT. Its protein product is CAWTRRNTEAFF.

This clone was counted once. The chain joins TRBV29-1 to TRBJ2-5, with no clear D. CDR3 length: 11 amino acids. The germline V gene has CDR1 SQVTM and CDR2 ANQGSEA. Deletions cut 0 bases from V and 5 bases from J, with 4 bases between. The CDR3 is CSVEDNETQYF. The CDR3 DNA is TGCAGCGTTGAAGATAACGAGACCCAGTACTTC. Using reference TRBV29-1 and TRBJ2-5 for the parts outside the CDR3, the full variable domain is SAVISQKPSRDICQRGTSLTIQCQVDSQVTMMFWYRQQPGQSLTLIATANQGSEATYESGFVIDKFPISRPNLTFSTLTVSNMSPEDSSIYLCSVEDNETQYFGPGTRLLVL.

The chain uses TRBV6-5 and TRBJ2-3; 8 bases line up with TRBD2. Germline V lookup: CDR1 MNHEY, CDR2 SVGAGI. The CDR3 has 15 amino acids. Trimming removed 4 bases from V and 5 bases from J; junction bases left unmatched: 8. The CDR3 loop is CASSSPKLAGDTQYF. The CDR3 DNA reads as TGTGCCAGCAGTTCGCCAAAGCTAGCGGGAGATACGCAGTATTTT.

The gene calls are TRBV6-1 and TRBJ2-7; D gene unclear. Germline V CDR1 and CDR2: MNHNS, SASEGT. The CDR3 is 13 residues long. V lost 3 bases to trimming and J lost 7 bases, with 13 bases between them. CDR3 region: CASSELGAGEQYF. CDR3 in DNA: TGTGCCAGCAGTGAGTTAGGAGCTGGGGAGCAGTACTTC.

The rearrangement uses TRBV6-2 or TRBV6-3 and TRBJ1-2; D is unclear. CDR1 MNHEY and CDR2 SVGEGT come from the germline V gene. The CDR3 consists of 13 residues. V lost 6 bases, J lost 4 bases, and 12 bases lay in between. The chain's CDR3 is CASSLALSYGYTF. CDR3 nucleotides: TGTGCCAGCAGCCTAGCGCTCAGCTATGGCTACACCTTC.

This chain joins TRBV6-5 and TRBJ2-7, with D perhaps matching TRBD1 or TRBD2 (5 bases each). The germline V and J ends were trimmed by 5 bases and 2 bases, with 10 bases remaining between them. Germline V gives CDR1 MNHEY, CDR2 SVGAGI. The CDR3 length is 13 residues. CDR3 DNA: TGTGCCAGCAGTACGGGGCTAGCCTACGAGCAGTACTTC. This codes for CASSTGLAYEQYF.

This clone was observed a single time. The rearrangement links TRBV28 to TRBJ2-7; 9 nucleotides agree with TRBD1. The ends lost 3 bases at V and 2 bases at J; junction bases unmatched: 11. The CDR3 is made up of 17 amino acids. CDR1 MDHEN and CDR2 SYDVKM come from the germline V gene. The CDR3 DNA reads TGTGCCAGCAGTTTGGGGTTCTCGGGGACAGGGACCTACGAGCAGTACTTC. Translation: CASSLGFSGTGTYEQYF.

This sequence joins TRBV5-6 and TRBJ1-2; the match to TRBD1 covers 10 bases. CDR3 length: 14 amino acids. The V gene end was trimmed by 4 bases and the J gene end by 2 bases; junction bases not matched to a gene: 2. Germline V gives CDR1 SGHDT, CDR2 YYEEEE. The CDR3 DNA sequence: TGTGCCAGCAGCAGGGACAGGGGCAACTATGGCTACACCTTC. This translates into CASSRDRGNYGYTF.

The gene calls are TRBV5-4 and TRBJ1-4, with TRBD1 identical over 8 bases. The CDR3 is made up of 15 amino acids. The germline V gene has CDR1 SGHNT and CDR2 YYREEE (reference sequence). Trimming removed 2 bases from V and 2 bases from J; junction bases left unmatched: 2. CDR3 in amino acids: CASSLDRGTNEKLFF. The CDR3 DNA sequence: TGTGCCAGCAGCTTAGACAGGGGCACTAATGAAAAACTGTTTTTT.

This clone was counted once. CDR3 protein: CSVDGAVGTEAFF. The CDR3, as DNA: TGCAGCGTTGATGGGGCGGTTGGCACTGAAGCTTTCTTT. The chain links TRBV29-1 to TRBJ1-1, with D possibly matching TRBD1 (5 bases). V dropped 3 bases and J dropped 4 bases, with 12 bases sitting between them. There are 13 residues in the CDR3. The germline V gene has CDR1 SQVTM and CDR2 ANQGSEA.

The J gene is TRBJ1-2, the V gene TRBV23-1, with 8 bases lining up with TRBD1. TRBV23-1 is identified as an open reading frame with a role that is uncertain. Losses at the gene ends were 7 bases for V and 1 base for J; bases not matched to a gene: 11. This CDR3 is 16 amino acids long. In DNA form, the CDR3 reads TGCGCCAGCATCCCGGGACAGGCCCCTATTAACTATGGCTACACCTTC. This codes for CASIPGQAPINYGYTF.

The V gene is TRBV11-2, the J gene TRBJ2-7; 8 bases line up with TRBD1. This CDR3 spans 14 amino acids. Germline loops: CDR1 SGHAT, CDR2 FQNNGV. Trimming at V came to 6 bases and at J to 5 bases, leaving 9 bases not matched to a gene. The CDR3 bases are TGTGCCAGCAGAAGCGACAGGGGTGGCGACGAGCAGTACTTC. Protein product: CASRSDRGGDEQYF.

The chain combines TRBV3-1 (or the pseudogene TRBV3-2) with TRBJ1-2; possible D gene TRBD1, 5 bases. Germline CDR1 LGHDT, CDR2 YNNKEL (reference sequence). V lost 0 bases and J lost 6, with 11 bases in between. The CDR3 is 14 residues long. The DNA for the CDR3 is TGTGCCAGCAGCCAAGATGGTTTCAGGGATGGCTACACCTTC. Its translation is CASSQDGFRDGYTF.

The V call is TRBV12-5, the J call TRBJ1-2, with D maybe TRBD1 (5 bases). Germline lookup yields CDR1 LGHNT and CDR2 FRNRAP. Trimming cost V 6 bases and J 4 bases, with 18 bases left between them. The CDR3 covers 15 residues. The CDR3 DNA follows: TGTGCTAGTGGCCGGGTAGTTGGGGGGGGCTATGGCTACACCTTC. Translating it yields CASGRVVGGGYGYTF.

For the CDR3, the DNA is TGTGCCAGCAGCGTTTTTGGACAACGTAATGAAAAACTGTTTTTT. Residues: CASSVFGQRNEKLFF. The rearrangement links TRBV9 to TRBJ1-4; D might be TRBD1 (5 bases). The CDR3 has 15 residues. Per the germline V gene, CDR1 is SGDLS and CDR2 is YYNGEE. V gave up 2 bases and J gave up 4 bases, with 12 bases separating them.

The chain uses TRBV13 and TRBJ2-1; 11 bases fit TRBD1. Trimming cost V 4 bases and J 7 bases; bases outside gene matches: 3. The length of the CDR3 is 14 residues. Germline V gives CDR1 PRHDT, CDR2 FYEKMQ (reference sequence). This CDR3 is CASSSGTGGNEQFF. The CDR3 nucleotides read TGTGCCAGCAGCTCCGGGACAGGGGGGAATGAGCAGTTCTTC. Full variable domain (outside the CDR3, taken from reference TRBV13 and TRBJ2-1): AAGVIQSPRHLIKEKRETATLKCYPIPRHDTVYWYQQGPGQDPQFLISFYEKMQSDKGSIPDRFSAQQFSDYHSELNMSSLELGDSALYFCASSSGTGGNEQFFGPGTRLTVL.